Included here is one T cell receptor (beta chain) sequence, with context. This record comes from a study of T-cell memory formation after mild COVID-19. TCRdb independently ran MiXCR on the 5' RACE reads; one entry per CDR3 protein. This table has more than 120,000 distinct CDR3 sequences, roughly 19% appearing once. V lost 6 bases and J lost 7; bases outside the gene matches: 15. Germline V CDR1 and CDR2: MNHEY, SVGEGT. The CDR3 totals 15 residues. The V call is TRBV6-2 or TRBV6-3, the J call TRBJ2-7; 7 nucleotides line up with TRBD1. The sample was PBMCs or a T cell subset sorted from them (not recorded which). The receptor's source is an adult woman who had mild COVID-19 (a few samples of this study predate the infection). Cell type and time point are not known. CDR3 loop: CASSRQGGGLGEQYF. Written as DNA, the CDR3 is TGTGCCAGCAGCCGACAGGGTGGAGGATTGGGAGAGCAGTACTTC.